Presented here are 20 T cell receptor beta chains from one specimen sequenced in a study of blood T cell repertoires in COVID-19. Only in-frame clones appear in the TCRdb table, and some are missing; sequencing was by immunoSEQ multiplex PCR. The table shows fewer than 65,000 clones, with 85% to 95% occurring only once. Sequenced sample: peripheral blood. The receptor set was obtained from a man between 50 and 59 years old with acute or convalescent COVID-19.

V usage is TRBV27 and J usage is TRBJ2-7, with TRBD1 identical over 8 bases. The CDR3 sequence is 15 residues long. Germline loops: CDR1 MNHEY, CDR2 SMNVEV (reference sequence). Germline trimming cut 4 bases from V and 7 bases from J; bases unmatched to any gene: 12. CDR3 sequence: CASSWGGRGLREQYF. For the CDR3, the DNA is TGTGCCAGCAGTTGGGGCGGCAGGGGGCTAAGGGAGCAGTACTTC.

CDR3 DNA: TGCGCCAGCAGCTTGGGTGGCGGCGCGAGCTCCTACAATGAGCAGTTCTTC. Its translation: CASSLGGGASSYNEQFF. This chain connects TRBV5-1 to TRBJ2-1; D is ambiguous. This CDR3 comprises 17 residues. The V gene's germline CDR1 is SGHRS and CDR2 YFSETQ. Trimming took 0 bases from V and 0 from J, leaving 13 bases between them.

The chain employs TRBV30 and TRBJ1-5, with TRBD1 matching over 7 bases. Trimming removed 0 bases from V and 2 bases from J; junction bases left unmatched: 13. The CDR3 has 18 residues. The V gene's germline CDR1 is GTSNPN and CDR2 SVGIG (reference sequence). The CDR3 nucleotides read TGTGCCTGGAGTGTACCGTATAGGGGGCTTGAGGGCAATCAGCCCCAGCATTTT. Protein: CAWSVPYRGLEGNQPQHF.

In its sample, this clone was seen a few times. The genes are TRBV19 and TRBJ1-4; D is undetermined. Per the germline V gene, CDR1 is LNHDA and CDR2 is SQIVND (reference sequence). The germline V and J ends were trimmed by 6 bases and 0 bases, with 14 bases remaining between them. CDR3 length equals 16 residues. The CDR3 bases are TGTGCCAGTAGCCCCAGGACTGCCGCAACTAATGAAAAACTGTTTTTT. Amino acid sequence: CASSPRTAATNEKLFF.

The chain links TRBV6-5 to TRBJ2-2; 13 bases line up with TRBD2. The V gene end was trimmed by 5 bases and the J gene end by 4 bases; junction bases not matched to a gene: 1. Germline V gene sequence: CDR1 MNHEY, CDR2 SVGAGI. The length of the CDR3 is 15 residues. The CDR3 sequence: CASSRTSGSTGELFF. DNA for the CDR3: TGTGCCAGCAGTCGGACTAGCGGGAGCACCGGGGAGCTGTTTTTT.

This chain links TRBV27 with TRBJ1-5, with unresolved D. The V end was cut by 2 bases, the J end by 0 bases, with 14 bases between. The CDR3 consists of 17 residues. Germline assignment: CDR1 MNHEY and CDR2 SMNVEV (reference sequence). The chain's CDR3 is CASSLTLSVGSNQPQHF. The CDR3 region has the DNA TGTGCCAGCAGTTTAACCCTCAGTGTTGGTAGCAATCAGCCCCAGCATTTT.

With regard to this clone: The same CDR3 arises from other DNA sequences in this sample as well. This chain joins TRBV30 and TRBJ1-5; D is unresolved. V shed 0 bases and J shed 1 base, with 13 bases lying between them. Germline CDR1 GTSNPN, CDR2 SVGIG (reference sequence). The CDR3 is made up of 16 amino acids. CDR3 region: CAWSVLGGLSNQPQHF. The CDR3 DNA sequence: TGTGCCTGGAGTGTACTCGGAGGGCTCAGCAATCAGCCCCAGCATTTT.

This chain uses TRBV29-1 with TRBJ2-3, with D possibly TRBD1 on 6 matching bases. The CDR3 loop spans 12 amino acids. The germline V gene has CDR1 SQVTM and CDR2 ANQGSEA. V lost 0 bases and J 6 bases, leaving 7 bases between the germline ends. CDR3 sequence reads: CSVEEDRDTQYF. The CDR3 coding sequence is TGCAGCGTTGAAGAAGACAGGGATACGCAGTATTTT.

About this clone: This sample also contains other DNA sequences that code for the same CDR3. The chain carries TRBV27 and TRBJ2-7, with 10 bases that match TRBD1. The CDR3 loop spans 15 amino acids. V lost 8 bases to trimming and J lost 5 bases; unmatched junction nucleotides: 12. Germline loops: CDR1 MNHEY, CDR2 SMNVEV (reference sequence). The CDR3 coding sequence is TGTGCCAGCCGACGCGGGACAGGGGATTACCACGAGCAGTACTTC. It specifies CASRRGTGDYHEQYF.

This chain uses TRBV9 with TRBJ2-5, with TRBD2 matching over 11 bases. The CDR3 extends over 15 amino acids. The ends lost 4 bases at V and 4 bases at J; junction bases unmatched: 6. Looked up from germline, CDR1 is SGDLS and CDR2 is YYNGEE. The CDR3 sequence: CASSLLAGGGETQYF. The CDR3 DNA sequence: TGTGCCAGCAGCCTTTTAGCGGGAGGGGGAGAGACCCAGTACTTC. Variable domain in full (rest from reference TRBV9 and TRBJ2-5): DSGVTQTPKHLITATGQRVTLRCSPRSGDLSVYWYQQSLDQGLQFLIQYYNGEERAKGNILERFSAQQFPDLHSELNLSSLELGDSALYFCASSLLAGGGETQYFGPGTRLLVL.

The V call is TRBV9, the J call TRBJ2-2, with D unclear. The CDR3 covers 16 residues. Germline-derived CDR1 and CDR2 are SGDLS and YYNGEE. The V end lost 4 bases, the J end lost 0 bases, and 13 bases lay between the germline ends. The CDR3 DNA sequence: TGTGCCAGCAGCCCCTTCAGGTACGCGAACACCGGGGAGCTGTTTTTT. It yields the protein CASSPFRYANTGELFF.

This clone appeared a single time. The chain employs TRBV14 and TRBJ2-2; TRBD1 might be the D (6 bases). V shed 1 base and J shed 5 bases, with 11 bases lying between them. The germline CDR1 and CDR2 sequences are SGHDN and FVKESK. This CDR3 is built from 15 residues. CDR3 in amino acids: CASSQAQGRTGELFF. CDR3 bases: TGTGCCAGCAGCCAAGCACAGGGTCGAACCGGGGAGCTGTTTTTT.

The chain has TRBV3-1 (or the pseudogene TRBV3-2) and TRBJ2-1; the D gene is possibly TRBD2 (5 bases). CDR3 length: 11 amino acids. V was clipped by 5 bases and J by 9 bases, with 8 bases between them. Germline CDR1 reads LGHDT; CDR2 reads YNNKEL (reference sequence). The CDR3 protein is CASSSSGEQFF. CDR3 nucleotides: TGTGCCAGCAGCTCAAGCGGTGAGCAGTTCTTC.

The V gene is TRBV6-5, the J gene TRBJ1-2; 7 bases map to TRBD1. V lost 0 bases and J lost 7; bases outside the gene matches: 8. The CDR3 totals 15 residues. Germline assignment: CDR1 MNHEY and CDR2 SVGAGI. The CDR3 nucleotides read TGTGCCAGCAGTTACTCCCGACAGGGCTCGGGTGGCTACACCTTC. It yields the protein CASSYSRQGSGGYTF.

This clone was observed a handful of times. The chain joins TRBV18 to TRBJ1-2; TRBD1 aligns across 7 bases. The CDR3 is made up of 13 amino acids. In germline, CDR1 is KGHSH, CDR2 LQKENI. The trim removed 3 bases at V and 2 bases at J, leaving 0 bases unmatched. In DNA, the CDR3 is TGTGCCAGCTCACCGGGACAGAACTATGGCTACACCTTC. As protein: CASSPGQNYGYTF. The whole variable domain, remainder taken from reference TRBV18 and TRBJ1-2, is NAGVMQNPRHLVRRRGQEARLRCSPMKGHSHVYWYRQLPEEGLKFMVYLQKENIIDESGMPKERFSAEFPKEGPSILRIQQVVRGDSAAYFCASSPGQNYGYTFGSGTRLTVV.

The chain is built from TRBV6-2 or TRBV6-3 and TRBJ2-5, with 9 positions matching TRBD2. Germline V lookup: CDR1 MNHEY, CDR2 SVGEGT. The CDR3 has 16 amino acids. The junction had 8 bases not matched to a gene; V was cut back by 5 bases and J by 1 base. The CDR3 loop is CASSVLAGTRQETQYF. CDR3 bases: TGTGCCAGCAGTGTACTAGCGGGCACCCGCCAAGAGACCCAGTACTTC.

CDR3 residues: CASSIGTSVDEQFF. CDR3 nucleotide sequence: TGTGCCAGCAGCATCGGGACTAGCGTGGATGAGCAGTTCTTC. This sequence joins TRBV7-2 and TRBJ2-1; 10 positions match TRBD2. CDR1 is SGHTA, CDR2 FQGNSA, per germline. Trimming took 5 bases from V and 8 from J; bases not matched to a gene: 6. CDR3 size: 14 residues.

This clone showed up just once. This sequence joins TRBV19 and TRBJ1-3, with D tentatively TRBD1 (6 bases). The V and J ends lost 10 bases and 0 bases respectively, with 22 bases between them. The CDR3 has 17 amino acids. Per the germline V gene, CDR1 is LNHDA and CDR2 is SQIVND (reference sequence). Here the CDR3 DNA reads TGTGCCACCGCTGGGGGGGGGCGGCCCGGCTCTGGAAACACCATATATTTT. Translating it yields CATAGGGRPGSGNTIYF.

The genes are TRBV3-1 (or the pseudogene TRBV3-2) and TRBJ1-6; D gene ambiguous. The CDR3 totals 15 residues. The V end was cut by 6 bases, the J end by 0 bases, with 9 bases between. Germline V gene data show CDR1 as LGHDT and CDR2 as YNNKEL (reference sequence). CDR3 coding DNA: TGTGCCAGCAGTCCAACTAGCTCCTATAATTCACCCCTCCACTTT. Protein: CASSPTSSYNSPLHF.

The rearrangement uses TRBV6-1 and TRBJ2-5; the match to TRBD1 covers 9 bases. J gave up 4 bases and V 4 bases, and 10 bases lay outside the gene matches. The length of the CDR3 is 16 residues. Looked up from germline, CDR1 is MNHNS and CDR2 is SASEGT. The CDR3 region is CASSVPGTGLGETQYF. As DNA, the CDR3 is TGTGCCAGCAGTGTACCCGGGACAGGGTTAGGAGAGACCCAGTACTTC.